These 4 T cell receptor beta chains originate from one sample sequenced in a study of cytomegalovirus exposure and HLA in healthy donors (dated by TCRdb to the late 2010s). Preparation of the library involved the immunoSEQ multiplex PCR assay. The multiplex PCR relied on a mix of 60 forward primers for TCR Vbeta segments and 13 reverse primers for TCR Jbeta segments. TCRdb retrieved this table from immuneACCESS and kept in-frame rearrangements only. Not all clones are present; in checked studies, unresolved V genes account for under half, and no reason is known for the remainder. The sample table shows about 110,000 clones, and 12% to 15% are seen once. The biggest ten clones account for over 0.65% of the sample. Source material: PBMCs. Receptors originate from a female donor in good health and CMV-seronegative.

The genes are TRBV25-1 and TRBJ2-1; D is uncertain. V shed 1 base and J shed 8 bases, with 9 bases lying between them. The germline gives CDR1 MGHDK, CDR2 SYGVNS. The CDR3 has 13 residues. The CDR3 protein is CASSEWALDEQFF. CDR3 sequence (DNA): TGTGCCAGCAGTGAATGGGCGTTGGATGAGCAGTTCTTC.

The rearrangement joins TRBV4-3 to TRBJ1-2; possible D gene TRBD1, 5 bases. Germline V lookup: CDR1 LGHNA, CDR2 YSLEER. The CDR3 extends over 14 amino acids. V lost 0 bases, J lost 2 bases, and 7 bases lay in between. Written as DNA, the CDR3 is TGCGCCAGCAGCCAAGACAGGGTCAACTATGGCTACACCTTC. Its protein product is CASSQDRVNYGYTF.

A few counts support this clone. V is TRBV5-1 and J is TRBJ2-7, with 11 bases aligning to TRBD2. This CDR3 is built from 16 residues. With V trimmed by 9 bases and J by 5 bases, 16 bases remained unmatched. The V gene's germline CDR1 is SGHRS and CDR2 YFSETQ. The CDR3 loop is CANYLAGGEFSHEQYF. The CDR3 DNA reads TGCGCCAACTACCTAGCGGGAGGAGAGTTTTCCCACGAGCAGTACTTC.

The chain employs TRBV4-3 and TRBJ1-4; D remains unclear. The V and J ends lost 1 base and 3 bases respectively, with 15 bases between them. Germline V gives CDR1 LGHNA, CDR2 YSLEER. The CDR3 runs 17 residues. This CDR3 is CASSQGRGASANEKLFF. The CDR3 coding sequence is TGCGCCAGCAGCCAAGGGAGAGGTGCATCGGCTAATGAAAAACTGTTTTTT.